The rows below give T cell receptor beta chains drawn from one sample of a study of cytomegalovirus exposure and HLA in healthy donors. Sequenced by immunoSEQ multiplex PCR; TCRdb stores in-frame clones only, minus some. The data show under 95,000 clones, roughly 80% seen once. Sequenced material: PBMCs. These receptors originate from a boy under 18 in good health and CMV-seronegative. The CDR3 runs from the conserved cysteine through the conserved F or W. The order of the fields is J gene, clone size, D gene, V gene, CDR3 DNA, CDR3 protein. D genes are given only for firm matches. Clone size is shown for a subset of rows, as once, few, many or a class of expanded clone.

>TRBJ1-2|.|.|TRBV5-8
TGTGCCAGCAGCTCATACAGGGCCCGGGGCTACACCTTC
CASSSYRARGYTF
>TRBJ2-5|.|TRBD1|TRBV28
TGTGCCAGCAAGAGGCTCGGGACAGGGGGCAGGGAGACCCAGTACTTC
CASKRLGTGGRETQYF
>TRBJ1-1|.|.|TRBV6-1
TGTGCCAGCAACCTGGGGCAGGGAGGGAACACTGAAGCTTTCTTT
CASNLGQGGNTEAFF
>TRBJ1-1|.|TRBD1|TRBV2
TGTGCCAGCAGTCTACAGGGGATGAAGAACACTGAAGCTTTCTTT
CASSLQGMKNTEAFF
>TRBJ1-3|.|.|TRBV25-1
TGTGCCAGCATTAAGGGGAATGGAAACACCATATATTTT
CASIKGNGNTIYF
>TRBJ2-7|few|.|TRBV20-1
TGCAGCGCGGGATTTGTTTACGAGCAGTACTTC
CSAGFVYEQYF
>TRBJ1-1|few|.|TRBV18
TGTGCCAGCTCGGATCGCGCGGCAAACACTGAAGCTTTCTTT
CASSDRAANTEAFF
>TRBJ2-7|.|.|TRBV7-2
TGTGCCAGCAGCCCGGAGGGCCCCGGGGACTACGAGCAGTACTTC
CASSPEGPGDYEQYF
>TRBJ2-5|.|.|TRBV29-1
TGCAGCGTTGAAGACCGCTCCCGGGATAAGACCCAGTACTTC
CSVEDRSRDKTQYF
>TRBJ2-5|.|TRBD1|TRBV5-8
TGTGCCAGCAGCGAGAGCGGGACAGGGAGCCAAGAGACCCAGTACTTC
CASSESGTGSQETQYF
>TRBJ1-6|.|.|TRBV5-8
TGTGCCAGCAGCCCCCGGGGGTCCCTCCACTTT
CASSPRGSLHF
>TRBJ1-1|few|TRBD1|TRBV6-7
TGTGCCAGCAGCCCCACCCACAGGACAGGAACGAACACTGAAGCTTTCTTT
CASSPTHRTGTNTEAFF
>TRBJ1-5|.|.|TRBV18
TGTGCCAGCTCACCTGGCAGGGATCAGCCCCAGCATTTT
CASSPGRDQPQHF
>TRBJ1-6|.|.|TRBV13
TGTGCCAGCAGCTCACGGGGGAGCTCCTATAATTCACCCCTCCACTTT
CASSSRGSSYNSPLHF
>TRBJ2-2|.|.|TRBV25-1
TGTGCCAGCAGTAGTCTAGGGGGCACCGGGGAGCTGTTTTTT
CASSSLGGTGELFF
>TRBJ2-2|.|TRBD1|TRBV7-9
TGTGCCAGCAGTTCGCCCCCGGACAGGGCGGGCACCGGGGAGCTGTTTTTT
CASSSPPDRAGTGELFF
>TRBJ1-5|.|.|TRBV5-4
TGTGCCAGCAGCTTGGGGGGGCGCGTAGATCAGCCCCAGCATTTT
CASSLGGRVDQPQHF
>TRBJ2-1|.|TRBD2|TRBV4-1
TGCGCCAGCAGCCAAGAGGGGGGGACTAGCGGATTATACAATGAGCAGTTCTTC
CASSQEGGTSGLYNEQFF
>TRBJ1-1|once|.|TRBV19
TGTGCCAGTAATCCAGGGATGAACACTGAAGCTTTCTTT
CASNPGMNTEAFF
>TRBJ2-3|once|.|TRBV5-8
TGTGCCAGCAGCTTTAAGGGGGAGCGTGCTAGCACAGATACGCAGTATTTT
CASSFKGERASTDTQYF
>TRBJ2-1|.|.|TRBV29-1
TGCAGCGTTAGTGGGGGGGCGCGGTTCTTC
CSVSGGARFF
>TRBJ1-1|.|.|TRBV30
TGTGCCTGGAGTCACCAGGGAGGCACTGAAGCTTTCTTT
CAWSHQGGTEAFF
>TRBJ1-5|.|TRBD1|TRBV30
TGTGCCTGGAGCGGGGGACAGGGCGGTCAGCCCCAGCATTTT
CAWSGGQGGQPQHF
>TRBJ2-7|.|.|TRBV11-2
TGTGCCAGCAGCTTAGACAGGGGATACGAGCAGTACTTC
CASSLDRGYEQYF
>TRBJ2-7|.|TRBD2|TRBV4-1
TGCGCCAGCAGCCCCCATTCTAGCGGTATCTACGAGCAGTACTTC
CASSPHSSGIYEQYF
>TRBJ1-5|.|TRBD1|TRBV28
TGTGCCGACGGGACAGGGGTTGGCAATCAGCCCCAGCATTTT
CADGTGVGNQPQHF
>TRBJ2-5|.|TRBD2|TRBV10-3
TGTGCCATCAGTGCTCCGGGACGGGGGGAAGAGACCCAGTACTTC
CAISAPGRGEETQYF
>TRBJ2-5|.|TRBD2|TRBV2
TGTGCCTCCCAGGACCAGAGAGGCGGGAGTCAAAAGGAGACCCAGTACTTC
CASQDQRGGSQKETQYF
>TRBJ2-1|.|.|TRBV10-3
TGTGCCATCAGTCCCGGGTCCCTTTTTGTTGTTCCGTTCTTC
CAISPGSLFVVPFF
>TRBJ1-2|.|.|TRBV28
TGTGCCAGCAGTTCCACAGCTAACTATGGCTACACCTTC
CASSSTANYGYTF
>TRBJ2-5|.|TRBD1|TRBV7-2
TGTGCCAGCAGCTTATGGGACAGGGGGCCAGAGACCCAGTACTTC
CASSLWDRGPETQYF
>TRBJ1-3|.|TRBD1|TRBV7-2
TGTGCCAGCAGCACCGAGGGGGGGGACAGGGATCTCGGAAACACCATATATTTT
CASSTEGGDRDLGNTIYF
>TRBJ1-1|.|TRBD1|TRBV10-2
TGCGCCAGCAGAGGGACAGGGTTGATGAACACTGAAGCTTTCTTT
CASRGTGLMNTEAFF
>TRBJ1-4|once|TRBD1|TRBV30
TGTGCCTGGAGCAGGGGGCCCAACGAGGGACTGTTTTTT
CAWSRGPNEGLFF
>TRBJ1-2|.|.|TRBV4-3
TGCGCCAGCAGCCAAGATGCAGGAGGAAGCTATGGCTACACCTTC
CASSQDAGGSYGYTF
>TRBJ2-3|.|.|TRBV5-1
TGCGCCAGCAGCTTGCTATCCACAGATACGCAGTATTTT
CASSLLSTDTQYF
>TRBJ2-6|few|.|TRBV9
TGTGCCAGCAGCGTAGCGCAGCGGATTAACTCTGGGGCCAACGTCCTGACTTTC
CASSVAQRINSGANVLTF
>TRBJ2-7|.|.|TRBV6-5
TGTGCCAGCAGCTTAGCGGAAAGGGGTAACGAGCAGTACTTC
CASSLAERGNEQYF
>TRBJ1-4|.|.|TRBV21-1
TGTGCCAGCACCCAGGGTGGCGTTGAAAAACTGTTTTTT
CASTQGGVEKLFF
>TRBJ1-2|.|.|TRBV4-1
TGCGCCAGCAGCCACGCGGGGGCTGTCTATGGCTACACCTTC
CASSHAGAVYGYTF
>TRBJ1-2|.|.|TRBV6-5
TGTGCCAGCAGTCTGACGACTACGGGAGGCTATGGCTACACCTTC
CASSLTTTGGYGYTF
>TRBJ1-2|.|TRBD1|TRBV5-6
TGTGCCAGCAGCTCGGACAGGGCGTATGGCTACACCTTC
CASSSDRAYGYTF
>TRBJ2-7|.|TRBD1|TRBV7-9
TGTGCCAGCAGTCACCGGGACAGCCCCTACGAGCAGTACTTC
CASSHRDSPYEQYF
>TRBJ1-5|.|TRBD1|TRBV7-6
TGTGCCAGCAGCCCGGGACAGAATCAGCCCCAGCATTTT
CASSPGQNQPQHF
>TRBJ2-1|.|.|TRBV10-1
TGCGCCAGCAGTAGAGGGGGCTCCTACAATGAGCAGTTCTTC
CASSRGGSYNEQFF